This T cell receptor (beta chain) was documented in a study of Graves' ophthalmopathy and Graves' hyperthyroidism. This clonotype was detected many times. V shed 8 bases and J shed 0 bases, with 11 bases lying between them. Per the germline V gene, CDR1 is ENHRY and CDR2 is SYGVKD. CDR3 size: 13 residues. RNA served as the template for amplifying TCR beta CDR3 regions. The library came from an HTBI-primed first-round RT-PCR and a second-round multiplex PCR. TCRdb called the multiplex PCR reads again in MiXCR, with one record for every CDR3 protein. Here the sample spans some 210,000 distinct CDR3 sequences, under 30% being singletons.

Sequencing was done on a sample of peripheral blood. The TCR sequence derives from a man aged 50-59 years with Graves' ophthalmopathy. The gene calls are TRBV10-3 and TRBJ2-7; D not resolved. CDR3 amino acids: CAILGQDSYEQYF. Written as DNA, the CDR3 is TGTGCCATCCTTGGGCAGGACTCCTACGAGCAGTACTTC.